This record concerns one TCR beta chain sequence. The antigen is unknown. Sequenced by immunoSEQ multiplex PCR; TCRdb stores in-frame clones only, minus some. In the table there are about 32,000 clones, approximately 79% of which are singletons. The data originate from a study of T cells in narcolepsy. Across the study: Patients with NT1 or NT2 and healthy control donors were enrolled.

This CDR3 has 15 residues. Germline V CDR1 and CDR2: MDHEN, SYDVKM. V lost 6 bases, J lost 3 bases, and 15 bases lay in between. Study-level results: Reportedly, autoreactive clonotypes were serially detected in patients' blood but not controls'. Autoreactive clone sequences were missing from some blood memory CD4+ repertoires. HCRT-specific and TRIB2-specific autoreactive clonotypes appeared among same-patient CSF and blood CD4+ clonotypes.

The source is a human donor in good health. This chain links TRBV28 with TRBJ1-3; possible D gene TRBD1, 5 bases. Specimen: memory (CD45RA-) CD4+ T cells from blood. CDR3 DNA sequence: TGTGCCAGCAGCCTGGACACCTCAGGTGGAAACACCATATATTTT. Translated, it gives CASSLDTSGGNTIYF.